Below, 27 T cell receptor beta chains from the same sample are listed, as sequenced in a study of OX40 agonist ivuxolimab in advanced cancers. Libraries were prepared by immunoSEQ multiplex PCR; TCRdb keeps only in-frame clonotypes and omits some of them. The table lists fewer than 80,000 clones, around 86% of them singletons. The starting material was CD4+ or CD8+ T cells sorted from blood, obtained in a trial of the OX40 agonist ivuxolimab. These receptors were collected from an adult with an advanced solid tumor such as melanoma, head and neck, liver or kidney cancer.

The V and J genes are TRBV7-3 and TRBJ2-5, with 9 bases matching TRBD2. The J segment lost 5 bases and the V segment lost 5 bases, leaving 12 bases of the junction unmatched. The germline V gene has CDR1 SGHTA and CDR2 FQGTGA. The CDR3 covers 16 residues. The DNA of the CDR3 is TGTGCCAGCAGCCCGCGCGGGGGGGCCGGTTTGGAGACCCAGTACTTC. Its protein is CASSPRGGAGLETQYF.

CDR3 coding DNA: TGTGCCAGCAGGGGCATGGACAGGGCCTATGGCTACACCTTC. Encoded protein: CASRGMDRAYGYTF. V and J are TRBV6-5 and TRBJ1-2; 8 bases match TRBD1. The CDR3 runs to 14 residues. Germline values: CDR1 MNHEY, CDR2 SVGAGI. Trimming at V came to 6 bases and at J to 4 bases, leaving 7 bases not matched to a gene.

The rearrangement uses TRBV29-1 and TRBJ2-3, with TRBD2 identical over 7 bases. There are 14 residues in the CDR3. Per the germline V gene, CDR1 is SQVTM and CDR2 is ANQGSEA. J gave up 2 bases and V 3 bases, and 5 bases lay outside the gene matches. The CDR3 here is CSVERAGVTDTQYF. In DNA form, the CDR3 reads TGCAGCGTTGAGAGGGCGGGAGTCACAGATACGCAGTATTTT.

The V and J genes are TRBV7-6 and TRBJ1-1, with unresolved D. This CDR3 has 13 amino acids. V lost 5 bases and J lost 3, with 10 bases in between. Germline-derived CDR1 and CDR2 are SGHVS and FNYEAQ. The CDR3: CASSLTRDTEAFF. CDR3 nucleotide sequence: TGTGCCAGCAGCCTAACCCGTGACACTGAAGCTTTCTTT.

This chain uses TRBV19 with TRBJ1-6; tentatively, D is TRBD1 (6 bases). V lost 2 bases and J lost 10, with 21 bases in between. The CDR3 totals 17 residues. In germline, CDR1 is LNHDA, CDR2 SQIVND (reference sequence). The CDR3, as DNA: TGTGCCAGTAGTATAAGGGGGAAAGGCCGGGCTGGGTCACCCCTCCACTTT. It yields the protein CASSIRGKGRAGSPLHF.

This chain joins TRBV13 and TRBJ1-4; no reliable D call. The CDR3 is made up of 11 amino acids. Deletions cut 6 bases from V and 6 bases from J, with 5 bases between. Germline V gene lookup returns CDR1 PRHDT and CDR2 FYEKMQ (reference sequence). Here the CDR3 DNA reads TGTGCCAGCAGTGTGGATGAAAAACTGTTTTTT. As protein: CASSVDEKLFF.

The genes are TRBV7-2 and TRBJ1-6; a weak D match, TRBD1 (5 bases). V was cut by 6 bases and J by 8 bases, with 11 bases left in between. Germline values: CDR1 SGHTA, CDR2 FQGNSA. There are 13 residues in the CDR3. The CDR3 DNA sequence: TGTGCCAGCAGTGTTGGGGCCTATTCACCCCTCCACTTT. It translates to CASSVGAYSPLHF.

The genes are TRBV5-1 and TRBJ2-6, with no clear D. CDR1 SGHRS and CDR2 YFSETQ come from the germline V gene. The CDR3 is made up of 14 amino acids. V lost 0 bases to trimming and J lost 5 bases, with 6 bases between them. CDR3 sequence reads: CASSLALRANVLTF. The CDR3 DNA reads TGCGCCAGCAGCTTGGCCCTCAGGGCCAACGTCCTGACTTTC.

The chain is built from TRBV5-1 and TRBJ2-7; possibly TRBD1 for D (5 bases). The CDR3 consists of 15 residues. The germline gives CDR1 SGHRS, CDR2 YFSETQ. V gave up 4 bases and J gave up 2 bases, with 16 bases separating them. The CDR3 spells CASSLGRSVAYEQYF. CDR3 coding DNA: TGCGCCAGCAGCCTGGGGCGGAGTGTGGCCTACGAGCAGTACTTC.

The rearrangement joins TRBV4-2 to TRBJ1-2; D remains ambiguous. The ends were cut back, 0 bases at V and 4 bases at J, with 9 bases in the middle. From germline, CDR1 is LGHNA and CDR2 YNFKEQ. The CDR3 length is 14 residues. The CDR3 loop reads CASSQDAQSYGYTF. In nucleotides, the CDR3 is TGTGCCAGCAGCCAAGATGCACAGTCCTATGGCTACACCTTC.

The chain joins TRBV6-5 to TRBJ2-7; the D is unclear. CDR1 is MNHEY and CDR2 is SVGAGI in the germline V gene. The CDR3 has 14 residues. Trimming stripped 5 bases from V and 3 bases from J, with 14 bases between. The CDR3: CASSPWGTLYEQYF. The CDR3 region has the DNA TGTGCCAGCAGTCCATGGGGAACTCTCTACGAGCAGTACTTC.

The rearrangement uses TRBV6-5 and TRBJ1-1; D is unclear. This CDR3 contains 13 residues. Germline lookup yields CDR1 MNHEY and CDR2 SVGAGI. Trimming removed 8 bases at V and 0 bases at J, with 10 bases between. The CDR3 loop is CASRQTMNTEAFF. CDR3 DNA sequence: TGTGCCAGCCGCCAGACAATGAACACTGAAGCTTTCTTT.

This clone was recorded once. This chain uses TRBV11-2 with TRBJ1-1; 9 positions agree with TRBD1. The CDR3 runs 14 residues. The germline gives CDR1 SGHAT, CDR2 FQNNGV. V gave up 5 bases and J gave up 6 bases; unmatched junction bases: 7. The CDR3 sequence is CASSRGQGKSEAFF. DNA of the CDR3: TGTGCCAGCAGCCGAGGACAGGGGAAATCTGAAGCTTTCTTT.

This chain links TRBV27 with TRBJ2-6; 9 nucleotides line up with TRBD1. The CDR3 runs 20 residues. Germline CDR1 is MNHEY and CDR2 is SMNVEV (reference sequence). J lost 1 base, V lost 1 base, and 11 bases had no gene match. CDR3 coding DNA: TGTGCCAGCAGTTTATTCGGGACAGGGCGAGGTTATTCTGGGGCCAACGTCCTGACTTTC. Protein: CASSLFGTGRGYSGANVLTF.

This chain connects TRBV7-9 to TRBJ1-1; D not resolved. The CDR3 is 12 amino acids. CDR1 is SEHNR, CDR2 FQNEAQ, per germline (reference sequence). V lost 1 base, J lost 7 bases, and 7 bases lay in between. The CDR3 bases are TGTGCCAGCAGCTTAGTCGGGATTGAAGCTTTCTTT. Protein sequence: CASSLVGIEAFF.

The chain employs TRBV2 and TRBJ1-5; D possibly corresponds to TRBD1 (5 bases). This CDR3 is built from 15 residues. CDR1 and CDR2 from the germline V gene are SNHLY and FYNNEI. The ends were cut back, 6 bases at V and 5 bases at J, with 17 bases in the middle. CDR3 in amino acids: CASRTGGVADQPQHF. For the CDR3, the DNA is TGTGCCAGCAGAACGGGGGGGGTTGCCGATCAGCCCCAGCATTTT.

The gene calls are TRBV19 and TRBJ1-1, with unresolved D. Germline CDR1 is LNHDA and CDR2 is SQIVND (reference sequence). The ends were cut back, 3 bases at V and 1 base at J, with 6 bases in the middle. This CDR3 comprises 13 residues. This CDR3 reads CASSMRQNTEAFF. CDR3 DNA sequence: TGTGCCAGTAGTATGAGGCAGAACACTGAAGCTTTCTTT.

This clone came up once. V and J are TRBV7-9 and TRBJ1-2; the D gene is possibly TRBD1 (6 bases). CDR1 is SEHNR, CDR2 FQNEAQ, per germline (reference sequence). V gave up 3 bases and J gave up 4 bases, with 12 bases separating them. This CDR3 comprises 14 residues. CDR3 sequence reads: CASSLGGGTYGYTF. The CDR3 DNA reads TGTGCCAGCAGCTTGGGAGGGGGGACCTATGGCTACACCTTC.

The chain recombines TRBV7-9 with TRBJ1-4; D is perhaps TRBD1 (5 bases). V was clipped by 3 bases and J by 4 bases, with 15 bases between them. This CDR3 has 16 residues. Germline CDR1 SEHNR, CDR2 FQNEAQ (reference sequence). The DNA of the CDR3 is TGTGCCAGCAGCTTGGGGGACGGAGGATTTAATGAAAAACTGTTTTTT. Translated: CASSLGDGGFNEKLFF.

The genes are TRBV18 and TRBJ2-7; no clear D gene. CDR3 length: 15 amino acids. CDR1 and CDR2 from the germline V gene are KGHSH and LQKENI. V lost 1 base to trimming and J lost 2 bases, with 12 bases between them. CDR3 in amino acids: CASSPRAPGAYEQYF. The CDR3 coding sequence is TGTGCCAGCTCACCACGGGCGCCCGGAGCCTACGAGCAGTACTTC.

The chain couples TRBV7-2 to TRBJ1-6; D is uncertain. The CDR3 totals 15 residues. The V end lost 2 bases, the J end lost 10 bases, and 15 bases lay between the germline ends. From germline, CDR1 is SGHTA and CDR2 FQGNSA. The CDR3 DNA follows: TGTGCCAGCAGCTTAAGTACCGGGATTGGATCACCCCTCCACTTT. It is translated as CASSLSTGIGSPLHF.

The chain's CDR3 is CASSGGGGALNYGYTF. The CDR3 DNA sequence: TGTGCCAGCAGTGGGGGCGGAGGGGCTCTCAACTATGGCTACACCTTC. The chain couples TRBV28 to TRBJ1-2; possible D gene TRBD1, 6 bases. V shed 5 bases and J shed 2 bases, with 18 bases lying between them. The CDR3 loop spans 16 amino acids. CDR1 is MDHEN and CDR2 is SYDVKM in the germline V gene.

V gene TRBV7-2 combines with J gene TRBJ1-5; D not resolved. V lost 5 bases and J 1 base, leaving 12 bases between the germline ends. The V gene's germline CDR1 is SGHTA and CDR2 FQGNSA. The CDR3 runs 15 residues. The CDR3 protein is CASSQSRLSNQPQHF. The CDR3 bases are TGTGCCAGCAGCCAGAGTCGATTAAGCAATCAGCCCCAGCATTTT. The whole variable domain, remainder taken from reference TRBV7-2 and TRBJ1-5, is GAGVSQSPSNKVTEKGKDVELRCDPISGHTALYWYRQSLGQGLEFLIYFQGNSAPDKSGLPSDRFSAERTGGSVSTLTIQRTQQEDSAVYLCASSQSRLSNQPQHFGDGTRLSIL.

This clone was recorded a few times. The chain is built from TRBV15 and TRBJ2-7; D is possibly TRBD1 (5 bases). V lost 3 bases and J lost 0, with 12 bases in between. The germline V gene encodes CDR1 LNHNV and CDR2 YYDKDF (reference sequence). This CDR3 has 15 amino acids. This chain's CDR3 is CATSRARQSSYEQYF. The CDR3 DNA follows: TGTGCCACCAGCAGGGCCCGACAGAGCTCCTACGAGCAGTACTTC.

The rearrangement joins TRBV28 to TRBJ1-1; 9 bases are shared with TRBD1. Germline V gives CDR1 MDHEN, CDR2 SYDVKM. The ends lost 2 bases at V and 8 bases at J; junction bases unmatched: 0. The CDR3 is 12 amino acids. The DNA of the CDR3 is TGTGCCAGCAGTTTAGGGACAGGGGAAGCTTTCTTT. Translation: CASSLGTGEAFF.

V gene TRBV7-9 combines with J gene TRBJ2-1; D is possibly TRBD1 or TRBD2 (6 bases each). Germline-derived CDR1 and CDR2 are SEHNR and FQNEAQ (reference sequence). The CDR3 extends over 15 amino acids. V was cut by 0 bases and J by 5 bases, with 11 bases left in between. DNA for the CDR3: TGTGCCAGCAGCTTAGCGGGGGGCCGGAACAATGAGCAGTTCTTC. Its translation: CASSLAGGRNNEQFF.

This chain links TRBV6-5 with TRBJ1-2; perhaps TRBD1 as D (5 bases). Trimming took 0 bases from V and 6 from J, leaving 8 bases between them. The CDR3 covers 13 residues. CDR1 and CDR2 from the germline V gene are MNHEY and SVGAGI. This CDR3 reads CASSYSRGHGYTF. The CDR3 nucleotides read TGTGCCAGCAGTTACTCGAGGGGTCATGGCTACACCTTC.